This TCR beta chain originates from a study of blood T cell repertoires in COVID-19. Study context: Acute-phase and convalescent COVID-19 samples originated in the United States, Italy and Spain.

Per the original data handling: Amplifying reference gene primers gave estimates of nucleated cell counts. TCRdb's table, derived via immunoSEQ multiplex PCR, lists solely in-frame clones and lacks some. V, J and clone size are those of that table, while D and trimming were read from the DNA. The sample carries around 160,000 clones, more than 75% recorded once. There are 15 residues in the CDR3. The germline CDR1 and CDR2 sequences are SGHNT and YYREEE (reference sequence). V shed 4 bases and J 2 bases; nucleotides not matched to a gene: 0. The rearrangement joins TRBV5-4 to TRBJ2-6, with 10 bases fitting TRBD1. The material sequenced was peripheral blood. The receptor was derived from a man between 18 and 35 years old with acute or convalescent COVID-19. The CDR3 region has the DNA TGTGCCAGCAGCGGACAGGGGGCTGGGGCCAACGTCCTGACTTTC. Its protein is CASSGQGAGANVLTF.